This TCR beta chain was identified in a study of identical twins. Broader study findings: Whereas memory repertoires showed no such difference, abundant cord blood beta clonotypes carried fewer insertions.

As to this clonotype: Its antigen is undetermined.

Template switching introduced a universal primer site, and the cDNA bore unique molecular identifiers. One entry per CDR3 protein, called by TCRdb with MiXCR from the 5' RACE reads. The table lists around 490,000 distinct CDR3 sequences, around 22% of them singletons, with approximately 0.52% in the top ten. The CDR3 sequence is 16 residues long. The germline CDR1 and CDR2 sequences are DFQATT and SNEGSKA (reference sequence). The J segment lost 6 bases and the V segment lost 2 bases, leaving 9 bases of the junction unmatched. These data are also associated with another study on yellow fever vaccine responses in identical twins.

Sequencing was carried out using CD4+ T cells sorted from blood. The rearrangement uses TRBV20-1 and TRBJ2-1, with 11 bases matching TRBD2. This clonotype was obtained from a woman younger than 35 in good health. CDR3 in amino acids: CSARKGSSGRTNEQFF. CDR3 sequence (DNA): TGCAGTGCTAGAAAGGGGTCTAGCGGGAGGACCAATGAGCAGTTCTTC.